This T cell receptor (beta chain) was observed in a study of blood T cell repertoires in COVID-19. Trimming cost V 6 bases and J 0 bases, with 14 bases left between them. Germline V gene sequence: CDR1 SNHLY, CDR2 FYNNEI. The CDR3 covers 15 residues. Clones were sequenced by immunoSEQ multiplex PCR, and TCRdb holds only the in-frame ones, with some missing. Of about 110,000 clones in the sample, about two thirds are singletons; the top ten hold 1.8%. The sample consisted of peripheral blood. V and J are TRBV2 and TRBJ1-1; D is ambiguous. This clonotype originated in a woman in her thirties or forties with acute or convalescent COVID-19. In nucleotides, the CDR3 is TGTGCCAGCAGCCCAGAGGGCCCCATGAACACTGAAGCTTTCTTT. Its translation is CASSPEGPMNTEAFF. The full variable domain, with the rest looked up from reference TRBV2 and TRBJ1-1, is EPEVTQTPSHQVTQMGQEVILRCVPISNHLYFYWYRQILGQKVEFLVSFYNNEISEKSEIFDDQFSVERPDGSNFTLKIRSTKLEDSAMYFCASSPEGPMNTEAFFGQGTRLTVV.